This T cell receptor beta chain was captured in a study of radiotherapy plus CTLA-4 blockade in lung cancer (dated by TCRdb to 2016 to 2019). Context from the whole study: Objective responses occurred in approximately 19% of enrolled patients, and 25% to 40% achieved disease control. Study-wide findings and limitations: After treatment with radiotherapy and ipilimumab, TCR clones that originated in tumors expanded in peripheral blood. Early dynamic changes in blood T cell clones, together with increased serum interferon-beta after radiation, were reported as the strongest predictors of response.

The study evaluated CTLA-4 blockade (ipilimumab) given together with focal radiation therapy in patients who had chemo-refractory metastatic non-small-cell lung cancer. With regard to this clone: Which antigen it targets is not known. Base qualities are not recorded, but no much larger clone differs from it by a single base.

The library was made by the immunoSEQ multiplex PCR assay. TCRdb re-hosts the immuneACCESS table, in-frame sequences only. Its copies lack some clones; in the studies checked, an unresolved V gene accounts for under half of them, and the cause for the rest is not known. Within this sample are 85,000 to 120,000 clones, with 70% to 90% of them counted one time only. 2.4% of the sample is in the top ten clones. The sample here was peripheral blood, taken from a patient treated with radiotherapy plus ipilimumab. The sequence derives from a human donor with non-small cell lung cancer that progressed on radiotherapy plus ipilimumab. Some clones in this sample may be carry-over from other donors' samples.

CDR3 region: CASSEGQHYEQYF. The nucleotide sequence is TGTGCCAGCAGTGAAGGACAGCACTACGAGCAGTACTTC. The sequence joins TRBV6-1 to TRBJ2-7; TRBD1 is a possible D gene, resting on 5 matching bases. V lost 1 base and J lost 3 bases; the stretch between them is 7 bases long. The CDR3 starts with the cysteine, ends with the phenylalanine, and has 13 residues. Just the 39-base CDR3 DNA is kept, in frame starting at base 1. Reading the germline V gene gives CDR1 MNHNS and CDR2 SASEGT.